This TCR beta chain derives from a study of preoperative IRX-2 immunotherapy in early breast cancer. Only in-frame clones appear in the TCRdb table, and some are missing; sequencing was by immunoSEQ multiplex PCR. Counted here are under 45,000 clones, approximately 95% occurring once; the ten biggest clones make up 1.6%. Indicated treatment: preoperative locoregional IRX-2 cytokine immunotherapy. This phase Ib study tested locoregional IRX-2 cytokine immunotherapy given before surgery. The sequence was collected from a human donor with breast cancer. This material consisted of tumor tissue, taken after IRX-2 immunotherapy.

The CDR3 DNA sequence: TGTGCCAGCAGTGAACGGGACCGGGAAGCTTTCTTT. Amino acid sequence: CASSERDREAFF. The J gene is TRBJ1-1, the V gene TRBV2, with D perhaps matching TRBD1 (5 bases). This CDR3 has 12 amino acids. The germline V gene encodes CDR1 SNHLY and CDR2 FYNNEI. V lost 2 bases, J lost 8 bases, and 9 bases lay in between. The full variable domain, with the rest looked up from reference TRBV2 and TRBJ1-1, is EPEVTQTPSHQVTQMGQEVILRCVPISNHLYFYWYRQILGQKVEFLVSFYNNEISEKSEIFDDQFSVERPDGSNFTLKIRSTKLEDSAMYFCASSERDREAFFGQGTRLTVV.